Listed below are T cell receptor beta chains from one sample, sequenced in a study of cytomegalovirus exposure and HLA in healthy donors. Here immunoSEQ multiplex PCR was the method, and the copy in TCRdb shows in-frame clones only, minus some. Of fewer than 110,000 clones in the sample, 81% are singletons; the top ten hold 2% to 2.5%. Sequenced input: PBMCs. These receptors all stem from a man aged 25 to 45 in good health and CMV-seronegative. Both conserved end residues are part of each CDR3. Each record gives: clone size, J gene, D gene, V gene, CDR3 DNA, CDR3 protein. The D gene is left open where the match is weak. Size tells how often a clone was seen (once, few, many) or the class of an expanded clone, and some rows leave it out.

NA TRBJ2-3 TRBD1 TRBV18 TGTGCCAGCAGGGACAGGGGGCGGACAGATACGCAGTATTTT CASRDRGRTDTQYF
once TRBJ2-7 NA TRBV12-5 TGTGCTAGTGGTTTGGTACATAGGGGGGGCTACGAGCAGTACTTC CASGLVHRGGYEQYF
NA TRBJ2-3 NA TRBV2 TGTGCCCTCACAGGGGGGGGATCGGATACGCAGTATTTT CALTGGGSDTQYF
NA TRBJ2-1 TRBD2 TRBV6-1 TGTGCCAGCACCATGACTAGCGGGAGATTTGCTGAGCAGTTCTTC CASTMTSGRFAEQFF
NA TRBJ2-7 NA TRBV4-1 TGCGCCAGCAGCCAAGTCCCCCCCAGGGGGGCCGCCTACGAGCAGTACTTC CASSQVPPRGAAYEQYF
NA TRBJ2-5 NA TRBV28 TGTGCCAGCAGCCAGGCCATCCAAGAGACCCAGTACTTC CASSQAIQETQYF
NA TRBJ2-7 TRBD2 TRBV7-9 TGTGCCAGCAGCTCCGGGACTAGCGGATCCTACGAGCAGTACTTC CASSSGTSGSYEQYF
NA TRBJ1-1 NA TRBV9 TGTGCCAGCAGCTTTCGGGGGTCGAACACTGAAGCTTTCTTT CASSFRGSNTEAFF
NA TRBJ2-7 TRBD1 TRBV5-4 TGTGCCAGCAGCTTGGCAGGACAGGGGAGCTACGAGCAGTACTTC CASSLAGQGSYEQYF
NA TRBJ2-1 TRBD2 TRBV10-3 TGTGCCATCAGCCCCACTACAGGACTAGGGGCCGGGGGTGAGCAGTTCTTC CAISPTTGLGAGGEQFF
NA TRBJ2-2 TRBD1 TRBV23-1 TGCGCCACCATAAACGTCGGGACAGGGCTCTCCGGGGAGCTGTTTTTT CATINVGTGLSGELFF
NA TRBJ1-1 NA TRBV28 TGTGCCAGCAGTCCGGGCGAGGGCACTGAAGCTTTCTTT CASSPGEGTEAFF
once TRBJ2-5 TRBD2 TRBV5-8 TGTGCCAGCAGCTTGGAAGGACTAGCGGGAGTGGGAGAGACCCAGTACTTC CASSLEGLAGVGETQYF
NA TRBJ1-2 NA TRBV5-1 TGCGCCAGCAGCTTGGGAATCTTAGCCGGGACTATCGTTGGGTATGGCTACACCTTC CASSLGILAGTIVGYGYTF
NA TRBJ1-3 TRBD1 TRBV7-2 TGTGCCAGCAGCCAGCAGGGGGTCGGGAACACCATATATTTT CASSQQGVGNTIYF
NA TRBJ2-3 NA TRBV10-1 TGCGCCAGCAGTGCGGAGGGAGTCGCAGATACGCAGTATTTT CASSAEGVADTQYF
NA TRBJ1-1 NA TRBV9 TGTGCCAGCAGCGTAGTTGGCGGGGGGAACACTGAAGCTTTCTTT CASSVVGGGNTEAFF
NA TRBJ1-1 TRBD1 TRBV11-2 TGTGCCAGCAGCTTCGGGGGGAGGGGAAGACAGGGGATTAACACTGAAGCTTTCTTT CASSFGGRGRQGINTEAFF
NA TRBJ2-1 NA TRBV20-1 TGCAGTGCTAGAATGGCTAGCTCAAAGTTCTTC CSARMASSKFF
once TRBJ1-3 NA TRBV2 TGTGCCAGCAGGGGAGAGTGGCTGGGTGGAAACACCATATATTTT CASRGEWLGGNTIYF
NA TRBJ1-1 NA TRBV28 TGTGCCAGCAGCTCCCCACCGGAGGGGCTGAACACTGAAGCTTTCTTT CASSSPPEGLNTEAFF
NA TRBJ1-3 NA TRBV7-8 TGTGCCAGCAGCCAGGATTACTCTGGAAACACCATATATTTT CASSQDYSGNTIYF
NA TRBJ1-3 TRBD1 TRBV7-6 TGTGCCAGCAGCCTCTCAGCCGGGACAGGGGGATTTCACTCTGGAAACACCATATATTTT CASSLSAGTGGFHSGNTIYF
NA TRBJ2-7 NA TRBV30 TGTGCCTGGAGTGCCCGGGACACTGGGTCCTACGAGCAGTACTTC CAWSARDTGSYEQYF
NA TRBJ1-1 NA TRBV7-3 TGTGCCAGCAGCTTAACCAGGGGCGGCACTGAAGCTTTCTTT CASSLTRGGTEAFF
NA TRBJ1-2 NA TRBV2 TGTGCCAGCAGCGGGTTAGGCAGTGCTAACTATGGCTACACCTTC CASSGLGSANYGYTF
NA TRBJ2-5 TRBD1 TRBV7-8 TGTGCCAGCAGCTCGACAGGGTTGGAGACCCAGTACTTC CASSSTGLETQYF
NA TRBJ2-7 NA TRBV13 TGTGCCAGCAGCCCTGGCCCCACCGAGCAGTACTTC CASSPGPTEQYF
once TRBJ2-7 NA TRBV7-2 TGTGCCAGCGGCCGAACACAATACGAGCAGTACTTC CASGRTQYEQYF
once TRBJ2-7 TRBD1 TRBV18 TGTGCCAGCTCGCCTACAGGGGGCGGGTACGAGCAGTACTTC CASSPTGGGYEQYF
NA TRBJ2-7 NA TRBV30 TGTGCCTGGGCGGGCCCCCTCTCCTACGAGCAGTACTTC CAWAGPLSYEQYF
NA TRBJ2-3 TRBD1 TRBV2 TGTGCCAGCAGTCGGGACAGAAAAAGCACAGATACGCAGTATTTT CASSRDRKSTDTQYF
NA TRBJ1-6 NA TRBV27 TGTGCCAGCAGTAGCAACACAGACAATTCACCCCTCCACTTT CASSSNTDNSPLHF
NA TRBJ2-3 NA TRBV14 TGTGCCAGCAGCCAAAGGAGGTCTACCCGGGATACGCAGTATTTT CASSQRRSTRDTQYF
NA TRBJ1-5 NA TRBV7-9 TGTGCCAGCAGCTCATCCCGGACGAGGGGCAATCAGCCCCAGCATTTT CASSSSRTRGNQPQHF
NA TRBJ2-7 TRBD2 TRBV5-6 TGTGCCAGCACCCGAGTAGCGGGAGGGCCTTCCTACGAGCAGTACTTC CASTRVAGGPSYEQYF
NA TRBJ2-7 TRBD2 TRBV27 TGTGCCAGCAGTCTCGGACTAGGCGAGCAGTACTTC CASSLGLGEQYF
NA TRBJ2-7 TRBD1 TRBV7-2 TGTGCCAGCAGTGCACCAGGGGGCCTTTTTGGGGAGCAGTACTTC CASSAPGGLFGEQYF
few TRBJ1-2 TRBD1 TRBV2 TGTGCCAGCGGAAAGACAGGGGAAGGCCACCATGGCTACACCTTC CASGKTGEGHHGYTF
NA TRBJ2-5 NA TRBV12-2 TGTGCAAGTCGCGCGGGAGGACGAGGGGGGACCCAGTACTTC CASRAGGRGGTQYF
NA TRBJ2-1 TRBD2 TRBV7-9 TGTGCCAGCAGCTTACTAGCGGGAGTCCAGGAAGAGCAGTTCTTC CASSLLAGVQEEQFF
NA TRBJ2-7 NA TRBV6-1 TGTGCCAGCAGTGGACGGTGGACTTCCTACGAGCAGTACTTC CASSGRWTSYEQYF
NA TRBJ1-3 NA TRBV6-5 TGTGCCAGCAGGAACACAGGCTCTGGAAACACCATATATTTT CASRNTGSGNTIYF
NA TRBJ1-5 NA TRBV19 TGTGCCAGTACAGGGGACAATCAGCCCCAGCATTTT CASTGDNQPQHF